The 32 T cell receptor beta chains below all came from one sample that was sequenced in a study of T cells in Graves' hyperthyroidism and ophthalmopathy. Amplified TCR beta CDR3 regions came from RNA transcripts. TCR CDR3 regions were first amplified by RT-PCR with HTBI primers. TCRdb re-called the multiplex PCR reads through MiXCR, storing one row per CDR3 protein. The sample holds hundreds of thousands of distinct CDR3 sequences; 12% to 15% are singletons and the top ten take around 9.6%. Material: blood. These receptor sequences come from a woman between 18 and 29 years old with Graves' hyperthyroidism.

In its sample, this clonotype was seen many times. The chain combines TRBV6-2 or TRBV6-3 with TRBJ1-1; D remains ambiguous. This CDR3 is built from 13 residues. Trimming stripped 9 bases from V and 4 bases from J, with 15 bases between. Germline CDR1 MNHEY, CDR2 SVGEGT. The CDR3 sequence: CASLQSGSTEAFF. The CDR3 DNA sequence: TGTGCCAGTTTACAAAGTGGGAGCACTGAAGCTTTCTTT.

This clonotype occurred a few times. DNA of the CDR3: TGTGCCAGCACCAGGTCGACAGGGTCCGGCTACACCTTC. Translating it yields CASTRSTGSGYTF. The chain couples TRBV2 to TRBJ1-2, with 7 positions matching TRBD1. Germline assignment: CDR1 SNHLY and CDR2 FYNNEI. This CDR3 comprises 13 residues. V lost 7 bases to trimming and J lost 8 bases; unmatched junction nucleotides: 10.

The chain uses TRBV10-3 and TRBJ1-1, with TRBD1 matching over 8 bases. Germline V CDR1 and CDR2: ENHRY, SYGVKD. CDR3 length: 14 amino acids. J lost 1 base, V lost 7 bases, and 5 bases had no gene match. The CDR3 sequence is CAITQDRENTEAFF. As DNA, the CDR3 is TGTGCCATCACCCAGGACAGGGAGAACACTGAAGCTTTCTTT.

This clonotype was counted only a few times. The genes are TRBV3-1 and TRBJ2-2, with a weak D call TRBD2 (6 bases). CDR1 and CDR2 (germline): LGHDT, YNNKEL (reference sequence). V lost 0 bases and J 3 bases, leaving 8 bases between the germline ends. This CDR3 contains 15 residues. CDR3 coding DNA: TGTGCCAGCAGCCAAGAACGGGGGTACACCGGGGAGCTGTTTTTT. Amino acids: CASSQERGYTGELFF.

This clonotype came up many times. The genes are TRBV11-2 and TRBJ2-3; D might be TRBD2 (5 bases). CDR1 and CDR2 from the germline V gene are SGHAT and FQNNGV. V was shortened by 5 bases and J by 2 bases, with 11 bases between the two germline ends. The CDR3 runs 14 residues. CDR3 nucleotides: TGTGCCAGCAGCCCAGGAGGCCTCACAGATACGCAGTATTTT. Its translation is CASSPGGLTDTQYF.

This clonotype was counted a few times. The gene calls are TRBV14 and TRBJ1-1; 9 positions match TRBD1. This CDR3 is built from 19 residues. The germline gives CDR1 SGHDN, CDR2 FVKESK. Trimming cost V 1 base and J 3 bases; bases outside gene matches: 15. The CDR3 region has the DNA TGTGCCAGCAGCCAAGTCATTCTTCCGGGACAGGGATGGGACACTGAAGCTTTCTTT. The encoded protein is CASSQVILPGQGWDTEAFF.

The chain employs TRBV19 and TRBJ2-7; 7 bases match TRBD2. This CDR3 region has 15 residues. V gave up 3 bases and J gave up 3 bases; unmatched junction bases: 8. Per germline, CDR1 LNHDA and CDR2 SQIVND (reference sequence). CDR3 sequence reads: CASSIGTGGFYEQYF. In DNA, the CDR3 is TGTGCCAGTAGTATCGGGACGGGGGGATTCTACGAGCAGTACTTC.

This clonotype has more than one count but fewer than ten. V gene TRBV9 combines with J gene TRBJ1-5, with TRBD1 matching 9 bases. Germline CDR1 reads SGDLS; CDR2 reads YYNGEE. The V and J ends lost 4 bases and 4 bases, in that order; junction bases with no gene match: 6. The CDR3 has 15 amino acids. CDR3 in amino acids: CASSPGTGTNQPQHF. The CDR3 region has the DNA TGTGCCAGCAGCCCTGGGACAGGGACAAATCAGCCCCAGCATTTT.

This clonotype was counted many times. The rearrangement links TRBV7-6 to TRBJ1-1; no clear D. Trimming removed 2 bases from V and 7 bases from J, with 8 bases in between. CDR1 and CDR2 (germline): SGHVS, FNYEAQ. This CDR3 has 12 amino acids. The CDR3 sequence is CASSLPLGEAFF. CDR3 DNA: TGTGCCAGCAGCTTACCCCTCGGTGAAGCTTTCTTT.

This clonotype was seen many times. The chain recombines TRBV7-8 with TRBJ1-1; no clear D. CDR1 and CDR2 (germline): SGHVS, FQNEAQ. This CDR3 comprises 13 residues. Trimming took 3 bases from V and 1 from J, leaving 6 bases between them. CDR3 amino acids: CASSLSWNTEAFF. The CDR3 region has the DNA TGTGCCAGCAGCTTGAGTTGGAACACTGAAGCTTTCTTT.

The chain employs TRBV27 and TRBJ2-7; 9 bases match TRBD1. The CDR3 runs 17 residues. The germline V gene encodes CDR1 MNHEY and CDR2 SMNVEV (reference sequence). The junction had 13 bases not matched to a gene; V was cut back by 6 bases and J by 1 base. This CDR3 reads CASSVGQQGALSYEQYF. The CDR3, as DNA: TGTGCCAGCAGCGTAGGCCAACAGGGGGCCCTTTCCTACGAGCAGTACTTC.

The genes are TRBV11-2 and TRBJ2-2; a possible D gene is TRBD2 (6 bases). V lost 5 bases and J lost 5, with 9 bases in between. Per germline, CDR1 SGHAT and CDR2 FQNNGV. This CDR3 region has 13 residues. The CDR3: CASSRLVTGELFF. As DNA, the CDR3 is TGTGCCAGCAGCCGACTAGTTACCGGGGAGCTGTTTTTT. The full variable domain, rest sourced from reference TRBV11-2 and TRBJ2-2, is EAGVAQSPRYKIIEKRQSVAFWCNPISGHATLYWYQQILGQGPKLLIQFQNNGVVDDSQLPKDRFSAERLKGVDSTLKIQPAKLEDSAVYLCASSRLVTGELFFGEGSRLTVL.

This clonotype came up many times. The CDR3 region is CASSFLLTGDTGELFF. CDR3 sequence (DNA): TGTGCCAGCAGTTTCTTATTGACAGGGGACACCGGGGAGCTGTTTTTT. J is TRBJ2-2 and V is TRBV28; 8 bases agree with TRBD1. The CDR3 totals 16 residues. Germline V gives CDR1 MDHEN, CDR2 SYDVKM. Trimming at V came to 3 bases and at J to 3 bases, leaving 6 bases not matched to a gene.

In this sample, this clonotype turned up many times. The chain recombines TRBV2 with TRBJ2-1; a weak D match, TRBD1 (7 bases). The CDR3 sequence is 15 residues long. Germline V lookup: CDR1 SNHLY, CDR2 FYNNEI. Trimming took 6 bases from V and 2 from J, leaving 14 bases between them. This CDR3 is CASRRDREAYNEQFF. CDR3 nucleotides: TGTGCCAGCAGACGAGACAGGGAGGCCTACAATGAGCAGTTCTTC.

At least ten counts were recorded for this clonotype. The V and J genes are TRBV12-3 or TRBV12-4 and TRBJ1-1; 7 nucleotides align to TRBD1. The CDR3 runs to 15 residues. The trim removed 4 bases at V and 6 bases at J, leaving 11 bases unmatched. DNA for the CDR3: TGTGCCAGCAGTTCACTTAGACAGGGAGCGGCTGAAGCTTTCTTT. Translation gives CASSSLRQGAAEAFF.

This clonotype came up a few times. V is TRBV7-9 and J is TRBJ2-2; 12 bases align to TRBD2. Germline CDR1 is SEHNR and CDR2 is FQNEAQ (reference sequence). This CDR3 region has 20 residues. With V trimmed by 5 bases and J by 1 base, 14 bases remained unmatched. DNA for the CDR3: TGTGCCAGCAGCCCTCTTTACCTCCTAGCGGGAGGGCTGAACACCGGGGAGCTGTTTTTT. Amino acid sequence: CASSPLYLLAGGLNTGELFF.

This clonotype was seen ten or more times. The V gene is TRBV20-1, the J gene TRBJ2-7; 9 nucleotides line up with TRBD1. The ends lost 1 base at V and 4 bases at J; junction bases unmatched: 8. CDR1 DFQATT and CDR2 SNEGSKA come from the germline V gene (reference sequence). CDR3 size: 15 residues. This CDR3 reads CSARGPGGQGYEQYF. As DNA, the CDR3 is TGCAGTGCTAGAGGTCCTGGAGGACAGGGGTACGAGCAGTACTTC.

This clonotype came up many times. The V gene is TRBV12-3 or TRBV12-4, the J gene TRBJ2-5, with 10 bases aligning to TRBD1. The CDR3 extends over 17 amino acids. V lost 3 bases and J lost 4; bases outside the gene matches: 11. Written as DNA, the CDR3 is TGTGCCAGCAGTTTCCGGACAGGGGGGAGGAGTAGAGAGACCCAGTACTTC. As protein: CASSFRTGGRSRETQYF.

V is TRBV11-1 and J is TRBJ1-1, with a weak D call TRBD1 (5 bases). Looked up from germline, CDR1 is SGHAT and CDR2 is FQDESV (reference sequence). This CDR3 is built from 14 residues. V was shortened by 5 bases and J by 4 bases, with 14 bases between the two germline ends. CDR3 bases: TGTGCCAGCAGCCCCGGGGAGGGGCTCACTGAAGCTTTCTTT. Its translation is CASSPGEGLTEAFF.

This clonotype was detected many times. CDR3 bases: TGCAGTGCTAGAGACCGACGAGGAGGCGTTAAGGGAGATACGCAGTATTTT. Translation: CSARDRRGGVKGDTQYF. The chain uses TRBV20-1 and TRBJ2-3; perhaps TRBD2 as D (5 bases). Germline V CDR1 and CDR2: DFQATT, SNEGSKA (reference sequence). The CDR3 totals 17 residues. V was pared by 0 bases and J by 5 bases, with 21 bases between.

This clonotype was picked up a small number of times. J is TRBJ2-1 and V is TRBV5-6, with 7 bases that match TRBD1. The CDR3 runs 15 residues. Germline V gene sequence: CDR1 SGHDT, CDR2 YYEEEE. The V gene end was trimmed by 6 bases and the J gene end by 4 bases; junction bases not matched to a gene: 10. CDR3 sequence: CASTQTGKFYNEQFF. In DNA, the CDR3 is TGTGCCAGCACCCAGACAGGGAAGTTTTACAATGAGCAGTTCTTC. The whole variable domain, filled in from reference TRBV5-6 and TRBJ2-1, reads DAGVTQSPTHLIKTRGQQVTLRCSPKSGHDTVSWYQQALGQGPQFIFQYYEEEERQRGNFPDRFSGHQFPNYSSELNVNALLLGDSALYLCASTQTGKFYNEQFFGPGTRLTVL.

This clonotype was found a few times. The V call is TRBV11-2, the J call TRBJ1-6; possible D gene TRBD1, 5 bases. CDR1 is SGHAT and CDR2 is FQNNGV in the germline V gene. The V gene lost 5 bases and the J gene lost 8 bases, with 10 bases spanning the gap. The CDR3 totals 13 residues. DNA of the CDR3: TGTGCCAGCAGCCCTGGGGGGTATTCACCCCTCCACTTT. Protein product: CASSPGGYSPLHF.

This clonotype was recorded at least ten times. The CDR3 DNA sequence: TGCAGTGCGACCGGGACTAGGAGGGAAAGCAGAAAAGAGACCCAGTACTTC. Protein sequence: CSATGTRRESRKETQYF. The chain carries TRBV20-1 and TRBJ2-5; 8 positions agree with TRBD2. The germline CDR1 and CDR2 sequences are DFQATT and SNEGSKA (reference sequence). V trimming: 6 bases; J trimming: 3 bases; junction bases outside the gene matches: 18. The CDR3 contains 17 residues.

This clonotype was found many times. This chain links TRBV9 with TRBJ2-1; D is uncertain. From germline, CDR1 is SGDLS and CDR2 YYNGEE. V was shortened by 5 bases and J by 1 base, with 7 bases between the two germline ends. This CDR3 contains 13 residues. The DNA for the CDR3 is TGTGCCAGCAGTGTCGGTTCCTACAATGAGCAGTTCTTC. Its protein is CASSVGSYNEQFF.

This clonotype was detected many times. The V call is TRBV12-3 or TRBV12-4, the J call TRBJ1-2; 7 bases align to TRBD1. The CDR3 spans 13 residues. Unmatched junction bases numbered 8, after V lost 5 bases and J lost 8 bases. The CDR3 DNA is TGTGCCAGCAGTCTTGGGACAGAAGACGGCTACACCTTC. Translating gives CASSLGTEDGYTF.

In this sample, this clonotype turned up a few times. V usage is TRBV4-3 and J usage is TRBJ1-2; D is undetermined. V lost 2 bases, J lost 2 bases, and 15 bases lay in between. Per the germline V gene, CDR1 is LGHNA and CDR2 is YSLEER. The CDR3 sequence is 16 residues long. CDR3 sequence: CASSQSLRPNNYGYTF. The CDR3 DNA sequence: TGCGCCAGCAGCCAATCGCTGCGACCCAACAACTATGGCTACACCTTC.

This clonotype was detected ten times or more. This chain uses TRBV24-1 with TRBJ2-7, with TRBD1 as a possible D gene (5 bases). Trimming shortened V by 2 bases and J by 0 bases, and 7 bases separated the two germline ends. The CDR3 has 14 residues. Germline-derived CDR1 and CDR2 are KGHDR and SFDVKD. The CDR3 region is CATSDSTVSYEQYF. The DNA for the CDR3 is TGTGCCACCAGTGATTCGACAGTCTCCTACGAGCAGTACTTC.

This clonotype has only a few counts. J is TRBJ2-1 and V is TRBV20-1, with 7 bases that match TRBD2. CDR1 is DFQATT and CDR2 is SNEGSKA in the germline V gene (reference sequence). V gave up 3 bases and J gave up 6 bases; unmatched junction bases: 8. This CDR3 contains 14 residues. The CDR3 is CSASSSGDSNEQFF. CDR3 coding DNA: TGCAGTGCTAGTTCTAGCGGAGACTCCAATGAGCAGTTCTTC.

As for this clonotype: Without the conserved terminal phenylalanine or tryptophan, this CDR3 likely stems from a read error. The gene calls are TRBV5-1 and TRBJ1-1, with 11 nucleotides matching TRBD1. The length of the CDR3 is 16 residues. Trimming at V came to 4 bases and at J to 0 bases, leaving 5 bases not matched to a gene. CDR1 and CDR2 (germline): SGHRS, YFSETQ. This chain's CDR3 is CASSTRTGGMNTEAFL. The CDR3 DNA reads as TGCGCCAGCAGCACCCGGACAGGGGGCATGAACACTGAAGCTTTCCTT.

This clonotype was seen many times. The CDR3 region is CASSLEGTGTGELFF. CDR3 DNA: TGTGCCAGCAGCTTAGAGGGCACAGGGACCGGGGAGCTGTTTTTT. The J gene is TRBJ2-2, the V gene TRBV11-1; perhaps TRBD1 as D (6 bases). The CDR3 has 15 amino acids. Trimming took off 1 base at V and 5 bases at J, with 11 bases between the two ends. The germline V gene encodes CDR1 SGHAT and CDR2 FQDESV (reference sequence).

This clonotype showed up many times. This chain uses TRBV28 with TRBJ1-2, with D unresolved. The CDR3 runs 13 residues. The germline CDR1 and CDR2 sequences are MDHEN and SYDVKM. V gave up 7 bases and J gave up 2 bases, with 11 bases separating them. The CDR3 coding sequence is TGTGCCAGCAAAGAGGGCCCGAACTATGGCTACACCTTC. Amino acids: CASKEGPNYGYTF.

This clonotype was counted ten times or more. The J gene is TRBJ1-2, the V gene TRBV7-9, with D possibly matching TRBD1 (5 bases). The CDR3 has 14 amino acids. Per the germline V gene, CDR1 is SEHNR and CDR2 is FQNEAQ (reference sequence). Trimming left V 5 bases short and J 2 bases short, with 12 bases between. This CDR3 is CASSRTPENYGYTF. In DNA, the CDR3 is TGTGCCAGCAGCCGGACACCAGAAAACTATGGCTACACCTTC.